A single TCR beta chain is shown here with its context. Indicated time point: pretreatment peripheral blood. This record belongs to a study of PD-L1 blockade in urothelial cancer. As for the study in general: Male sex and bladder-origin urothelial cancer characterized about nine tenths of the roughly 29 patients. Prior chemotherapy regimens per patient numbered 0 to 3.

TCR analog templates of synthetic origin were spiked into each PCR. Only in-frame clones appear in the TCRdb table, and some are missing; sequencing was by immunoSEQ multiplex PCR. This sample has tens of thousands of clones, with approximately 85% found just once. V lost 6 bases to trimming and J lost 1 base, with 9 bases between them. The CDR3 has 13 residues. Looked up from germline, CDR1 is LGHNT and CDR2 is FRNRAP. The input for sequencing was PBMCs, taken around atezolizumab (anti-PD-L1) treatment. The chain combines TRBV12-5 with TRBJ2-5; possible D gene TRBD2, 6 bases. This TCR derives from a man aged 60 to 75 with urothelial cancer. CDR3 DNA sequence: TGTGCTAGTGGCCTGGGGGGCCAAGAGACCCAGTACTTC. This gives the protein CASGLGGQETQYF.